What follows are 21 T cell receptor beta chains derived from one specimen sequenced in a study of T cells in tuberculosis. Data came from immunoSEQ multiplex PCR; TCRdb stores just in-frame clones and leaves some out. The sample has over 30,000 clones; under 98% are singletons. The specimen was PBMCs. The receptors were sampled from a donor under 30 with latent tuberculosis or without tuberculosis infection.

The CDR3 coding sequence is TGCAGCGCCACCCGATCTCAGGGAATCGGGTATGGCTACACCTTC. Translated, it gives CSATRSQGIGYGYTF. The chain carries TRBV29-1 and TRBJ1-2; a possible D gene is TRBD1 (5 bases). Germline CDR1 reads SQVTM; CDR2 reads ANQGSEA. The CDR3 extends over 15 amino acids. Between the trimmed V and J ends, which lost 7 bases and 5 bases, there was a span of 23 bases.

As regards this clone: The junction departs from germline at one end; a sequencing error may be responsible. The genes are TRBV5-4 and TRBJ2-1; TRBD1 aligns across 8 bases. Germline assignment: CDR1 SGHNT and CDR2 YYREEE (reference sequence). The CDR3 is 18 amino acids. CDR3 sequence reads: CASSSVPPGQGPYNEQFF. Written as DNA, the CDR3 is TGTGCCAGTAGCTCCGTTCCCCCTGGACAGGGACCCTACAATGAGCAGTTCTTC. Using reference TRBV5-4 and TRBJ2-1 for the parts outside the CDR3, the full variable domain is ETGVTQSPTHLIKTRGQQVTLRCSSQSGHNTVSWYQQALGQGPQFIFQYYREEENGRGNFPPRFSGLQFPNYSSELNVNALELDDSALYLCASSSVPPGQGPYNEQFFGPGTRLTVL.

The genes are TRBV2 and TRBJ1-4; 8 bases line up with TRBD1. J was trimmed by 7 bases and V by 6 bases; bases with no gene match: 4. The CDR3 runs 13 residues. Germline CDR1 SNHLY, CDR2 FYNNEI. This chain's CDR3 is CASRRTGFEKLFF. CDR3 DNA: TGTGCCAGCAGGCGGACAGGGTTTGAAAAACTGTTTTTT. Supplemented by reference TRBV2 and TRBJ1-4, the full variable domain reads EPEVTQTPSHQVTQMGQEVILRCVPISNHLYFYWYRQILGQKVEFLVSFYNNEISEKSEIFDDQFSVERPDGSNFTLKIRSTKLEDSAMYFCASRRTGFEKLFFGSGTQLSVL.

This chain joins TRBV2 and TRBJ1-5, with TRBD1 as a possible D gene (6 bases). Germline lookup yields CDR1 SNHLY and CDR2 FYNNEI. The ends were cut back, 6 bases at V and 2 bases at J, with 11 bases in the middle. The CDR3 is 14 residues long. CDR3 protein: CASSGWTGNQPQHF. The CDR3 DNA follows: TGTGCCAGCAGCGGATGGACAGGCAATCAGCCCCAGCATTTT.

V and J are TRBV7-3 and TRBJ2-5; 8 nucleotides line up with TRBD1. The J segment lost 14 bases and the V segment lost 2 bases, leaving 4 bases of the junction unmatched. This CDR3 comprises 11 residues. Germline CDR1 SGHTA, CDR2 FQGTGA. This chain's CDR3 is CASSLWTGKYF. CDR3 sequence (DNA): TGTGCCAGCAGCTTATGGACAGGGAAATACTTC.

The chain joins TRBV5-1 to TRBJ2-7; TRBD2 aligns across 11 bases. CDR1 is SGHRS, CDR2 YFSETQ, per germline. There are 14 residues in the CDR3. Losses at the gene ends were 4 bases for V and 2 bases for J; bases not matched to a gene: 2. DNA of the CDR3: TGCGCCAGCAGCCCGACTAGCGGGGCCTACGAGCAGTACTTC. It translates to CASSPTSGAYEQYF.

The CDR3 sequence: CASSLAPGSGSYNEQFF. The CDR3 DNA follows: TGTGCCAGCAGCTTAGCCCCTGGGAGCGGCTCCTACAATGAGCAGTTCTTC. This chain connects TRBV7-2 to TRBJ2-1; possible D gene TRBD2, 5 bases. CDR1 and CDR2 from the germline V gene are SGHTA and FQGNSA. Trimming took off 0 bases at V and 0 bases at J, with 12 bases between the two ends. This CDR3 is built from 17 residues. Combining the CDR3 with reference TRBV7-2 and TRBJ2-1 gives the whole variable domain GAGVSQSPSNKVTEKGKDVELRCDPISGHTALYWYRQSLGQGLEFLIYFQGNSAPDKSGLPSDRFSAERTGGSVSTLTIQRTQQEDSAVYLCASSLAPGSGSYNEQFFGPGTRLTVL.

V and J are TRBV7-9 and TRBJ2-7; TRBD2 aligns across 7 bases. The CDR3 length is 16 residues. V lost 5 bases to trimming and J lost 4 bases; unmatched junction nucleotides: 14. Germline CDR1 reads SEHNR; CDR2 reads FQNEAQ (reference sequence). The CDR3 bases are TGTGCCAGCAGCCCCCGGGGAGGGATAGGAGTTTACGAGCAGTACTTC. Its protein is CASSPRGGIGVYEQYF.

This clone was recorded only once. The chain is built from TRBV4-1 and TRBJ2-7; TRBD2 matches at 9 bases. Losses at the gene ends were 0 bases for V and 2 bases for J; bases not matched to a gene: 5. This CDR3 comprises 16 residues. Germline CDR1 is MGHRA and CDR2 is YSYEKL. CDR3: CASSQELAGATYEQYF. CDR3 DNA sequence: TGCGCCAGCAGCCAAGAACTAGCGGGCGCGACCTACGAGCAGTACTTC.

The CDR3 DNA reads as TGTGCCTGGAACGGGGGGGCGGATACGCAGTATTTT. Translated, it gives CAWNGGADTQYF. The chain has TRBV30 and TRBJ2-3, with TRBD2 identical over 8 bases. CDR1 GTSNPN and CDR2 SVGIG come from the germline V gene (reference sequence). J was trimmed by 6 bases and V by 4 bases; bases with no gene match: 3. The CDR3 runs to 12 residues.

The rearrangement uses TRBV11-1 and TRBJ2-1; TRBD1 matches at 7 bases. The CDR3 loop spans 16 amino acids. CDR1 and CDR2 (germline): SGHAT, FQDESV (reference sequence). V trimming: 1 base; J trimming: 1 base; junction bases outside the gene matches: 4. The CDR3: CASSLDRGTSYNEQFF. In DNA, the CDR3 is TGTGCCAGCAGCTTAGACAGGGGTACGTCCTACAATGAGCAGTTCTTC.

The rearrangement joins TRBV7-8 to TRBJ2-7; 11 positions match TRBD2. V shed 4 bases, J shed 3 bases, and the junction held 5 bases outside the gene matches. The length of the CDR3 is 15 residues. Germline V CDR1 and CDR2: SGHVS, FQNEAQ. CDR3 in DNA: TGTGCCAGCAGCTCGGGACTAGCGGTGCGCTACGAGCAGTACTTC. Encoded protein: CASSSGLAVRYEQYF.

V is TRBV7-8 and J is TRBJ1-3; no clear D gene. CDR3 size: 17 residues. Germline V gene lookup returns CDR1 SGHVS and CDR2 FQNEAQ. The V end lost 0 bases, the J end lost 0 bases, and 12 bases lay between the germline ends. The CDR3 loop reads CASSLALQAYSGNTIYF. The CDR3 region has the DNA TGTGCCAGCAGCTTAGCGCTGCAGGCCTACTCTGGAAACACCATATATTTT.

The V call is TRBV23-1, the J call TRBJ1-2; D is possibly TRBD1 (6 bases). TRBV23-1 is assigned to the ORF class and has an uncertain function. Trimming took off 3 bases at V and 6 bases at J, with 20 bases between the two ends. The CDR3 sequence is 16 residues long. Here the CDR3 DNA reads TGCGCCAGCAGTCATCCGTGCAGGGGTCAAGAGGATGGCTACACCTTC. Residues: CASSHPCRGQEDGYTF.

The CDR3 DNA reads as TGTGCCAGCAGTGACCTCCGGGACAGGTGGGAGACCCAGTACTTC. It encodes CASSDLRDRWETQYF. The rearrangement joins TRBV6-1 to TRBJ2-5, with TRBD1 matching over 8 bases. CDR1 MNHNS and CDR2 SASEGT come from the germline V gene. J lost 5 bases, V lost 3 bases, and 8 bases had no gene match. The CDR3 is made up of 15 amino acids.

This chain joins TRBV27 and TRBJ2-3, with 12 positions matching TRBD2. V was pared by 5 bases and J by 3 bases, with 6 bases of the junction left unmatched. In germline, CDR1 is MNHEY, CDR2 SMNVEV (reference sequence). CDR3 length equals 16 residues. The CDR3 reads CASSPRLAGETDTQYF. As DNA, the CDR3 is TGTGCCAGCAGTCCCCGACTAGCGGGAGAGACAGATACGCAGTATTTT.

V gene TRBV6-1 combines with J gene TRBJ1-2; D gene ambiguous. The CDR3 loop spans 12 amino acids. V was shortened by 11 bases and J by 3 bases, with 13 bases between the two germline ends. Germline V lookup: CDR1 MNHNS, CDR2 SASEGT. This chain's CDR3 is CALVGSDYGYTF. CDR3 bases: TGTGCCCTCGTGGGGAGTGACTATGGCTACACCTTC.

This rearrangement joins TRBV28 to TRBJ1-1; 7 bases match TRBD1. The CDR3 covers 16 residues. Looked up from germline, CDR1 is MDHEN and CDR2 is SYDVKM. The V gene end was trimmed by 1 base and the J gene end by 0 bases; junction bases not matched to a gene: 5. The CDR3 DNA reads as TGTGCCAGCAGTTTATCGGGACAGAGAGTGAACACTGAAGCTTTCTTT. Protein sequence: CASSLSGQRVNTEAFF.

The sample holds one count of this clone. The CDR3 coding sequence is TGCGCCAGCAGCCGAATAGCGGGAGTGCAAGGGGAGCAGTTCTTC. As protein: CASSRIAGVQGEQFF. This sequence joins TRBV4-1 and TRBJ2-1, with 9 nucleotides matching TRBD2. Germline assignment: CDR1 MGHRA and CDR2 YSYEKL. With 4 bases clipped from V and 10 bases from J, the junction kept 11 bases outside the gene matches. The CDR3 spans 15 residues.

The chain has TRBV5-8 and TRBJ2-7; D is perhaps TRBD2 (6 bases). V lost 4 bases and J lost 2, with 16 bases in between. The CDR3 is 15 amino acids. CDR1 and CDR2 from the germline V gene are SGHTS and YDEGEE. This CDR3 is CASSKSGRTTYEQYF. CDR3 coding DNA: TGTGCCAGCAGCAAATCAGGGAGGACAACCTACGAGCAGTACTTC.

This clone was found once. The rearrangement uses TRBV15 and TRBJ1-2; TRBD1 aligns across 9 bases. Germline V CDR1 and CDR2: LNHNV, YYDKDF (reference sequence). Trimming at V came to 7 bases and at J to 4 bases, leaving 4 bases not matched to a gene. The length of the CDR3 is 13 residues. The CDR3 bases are TGTGCCACCACCTCGGACAGGGGCTATGGCTACACCTTC. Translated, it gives CATTSDRGYGYTF.